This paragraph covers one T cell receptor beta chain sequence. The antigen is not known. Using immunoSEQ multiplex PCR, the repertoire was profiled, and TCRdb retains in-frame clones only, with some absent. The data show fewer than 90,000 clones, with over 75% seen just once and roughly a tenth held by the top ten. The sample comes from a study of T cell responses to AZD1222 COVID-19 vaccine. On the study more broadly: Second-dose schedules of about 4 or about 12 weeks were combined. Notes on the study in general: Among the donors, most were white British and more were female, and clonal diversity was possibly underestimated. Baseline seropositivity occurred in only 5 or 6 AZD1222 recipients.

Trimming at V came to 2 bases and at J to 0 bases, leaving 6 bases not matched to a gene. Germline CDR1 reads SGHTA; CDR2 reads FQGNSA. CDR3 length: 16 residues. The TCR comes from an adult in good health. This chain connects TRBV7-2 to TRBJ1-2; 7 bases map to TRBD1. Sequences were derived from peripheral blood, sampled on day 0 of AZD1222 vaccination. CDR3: CASSLLAGTANYGYTF. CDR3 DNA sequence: TGTGCCAGCAGCTTACTGGCTGGGACAGCTAACTATGGCTACACCTTC.